These 10 T cell receptor beta chains were sequenced from one sample in a study of shared clonotypes between healthy human individuals (dated by TCRdb to the early 2020s). The library was obtained by the immunoSEQ multiplex PCR assay. TCRdb obtained this table from immuneACCESS and retained in-frame rearrangements with V and J assigned. These tables miss some clones; where compared with another copy, unresolved V genes account for less than half of the shortfall, and the remainder is unexplained. The sample records some 530,000 clones, about 78% of which are singletons. The ten largest clonotypes hold around 12% of the sample. The sample taken for sequencing was PBMCs. The receptors originated from a woman aged 40 to 49 in good health. Some clones in this sample may be carry-over from other donors' samples.

This clone appeared many times. This chain links TRBV6-4 with TRBJ2-1; possibly TRBD1 for D (5 bases). V was pared by 6 bases and J by 5 bases, with 11 bases between. This CDR3 comprises 13 residues. Germline CDR1 MRHNA, CDR2 SNTAGT. CDR3 sequence reads: CASSPDSNNEQFF. CDR3 in DNA: TGTGCCAGCAGCCCAGACAGCAACAATGAGCAGTTCTTC.

The rearrangement joins TRBV4-1 to TRBJ1-2; TRBD1 is a possible D gene (5 bases). The germline V and J ends were trimmed by 6 bases and 6 bases, with 11 bases remaining between them. The germline V gene has CDR1 MGHRA and CDR2 YSYEKL. There are 12 residues in the CDR3. CDR3 residues: CASRGPADGYTF. The CDR3 coding sequence is TGCGCCAGCAGGGGGCCAGCCGATGGCTACACCTTC.

The rearrangement links TRBV7-9 to TRBJ2-3; tentatively, D is TRBD1 (5 bases). V gave up 10 bases and J gave up 1 base, with 15 bases separating them. The length of the CDR3 is 14 residues. CDR1 and CDR2 (germline): SEHNR, FQNEAQ (reference sequence). The CDR3 here is CANTLQTGTDTQYF. DNA of the CDR3: TGTGCCAATACATTACAGACAGGCACAGATACGCAGTATTTT.

This clone has just one count. The V and J genes are TRBV5-4 and TRBJ2-1; 7 bases align to TRBD2. CDR1 SGHNT and CDR2 YYREEE come from the germline V gene (reference sequence). V dropped 3 bases and J dropped 8; count of bases not matched to a gene: 14. The CDR3 totals 16 residues. The DNA of the CDR3 is TGTGCCAGCAGCTCTCCCCTCACCGGGGGGAGGGATGAGCAGTTCTTC. Amino acid sequence: CASSSPLTGGRDEQFF.

The rearrangement joins TRBV29-1 to TRBJ1-3, with D perhaps TRBD1 (6 bases). Between the trimmed V and J ends, which lost 4 bases and 0 bases, there was a span of 13 bases. The CDR3 runs to 15 residues. Per germline, CDR1 SQVTM and CDR2 ANQGSEA. The CDR3 sequence is CSVGVGGFSGNTIYF. The CDR3 coding sequence is TGCAGCGTTGGGGTCGGGGGCTTCTCTGGAAACACCATATATTTT.

With regard to this clone: A much larger clone differs from this one at a single base, so this may be a read error. This sample includes further DNA sequences coding for the same CDR3. The chain combines TRBV29-1 with TRBJ1-1; unclear D gene. The V end lost 6 bases, the J end lost 6 bases, and 14 bases lay between the germline ends. Germline-derived CDR1 and CDR2 are SQVTM and ANQGSEA. The CDR3 totals 12 residues. The CDR3 DNA follows: TGCAGCGTCGGGGATGGTCTGGCTGAAGCTTTCTTT. Its translation is CSVGDGLAEAFF.

The genes are TRBV10-3 and TRBJ2-1; TRBD2 agrees at 7 bases. The V and J ends lost 10 bases and 4 bases, in that order; junction bases with no gene match: 7. Germline V gene data show CDR1 as ENHRY and CDR2 as SYGVKD. The CDR3 is made up of 13 amino acids. The CDR3 DNA reads as TGTGCCACCCGGGACTACCTATACAATGAGCAGTTCTTC. It yields the protein CATRDYLYNEQFF.

This chain uses TRBV7-2 with TRBJ2-7; 9 bases match TRBD2. CDR1 is SGHTA and CDR2 is FQGNSA in the germline V gene. V dropped 5 bases and J dropped 3; count of bases not matched to a gene: 8. The CDR3 loop spans 15 amino acids. CDR3 DNA sequence: TGTGCCAGCAGCCTAGATAGCGGGAGTCACTACGAGCAGTACTTC. This gives the protein CASSLDSGSHYEQYF.

J is TRBJ2-5 and V is TRBV28; D unresolved. The CDR3 sequence is 14 residues long. Looked up from germline, CDR1 is MDHEN and CDR2 is SYDVKM. Trimming took 5 bases from V and 0 from J, leaving 10 bases between them. Written as DNA, the CDR3 is TGTGCCAGCAGTGGAACAGTTTACCAAGAGACCCAGTACTTC. Translated: CASSGTVYQETQYF.

The chain links TRBV28 to TRBJ2-7, with TRBD2 matching over 8 bases. The J segment lost 4 bases and the V segment lost 2 bases, leaving 7 bases of the junction unmatched. The CDR3 runs to 15 residues. The germline V gene has CDR1 MDHEN and CDR2 SYDVKM. CDR3 protein: CASSLKIAGIYEQYF. CDR3 DNA: TGTGCCAGCAGTTTAAAAATAGCGGGGATTTACGAGCAGTACTTC.